This T cell receptor (beta chain) emerged from a study of blood T cell repertoires in COVID-19. Clones were read by immunoSEQ multiplex PCR, and TCRdb kept only the in-frame ones, dropping some. The sample lists 100,000 or so clones; about 90% were seen once. This CDR3 is built from 14 residues. V lost 4 bases and J lost 4; bases outside the gene matches: 6. CDR1 SGHDT and CDR2 YYEEEE come from the germline V gene. The TCR comes from a man between 18 and 29 years old with acute or convalescent COVID-19. The sequenced sample was peripheral blood. V is TRBV5-6 and J is TRBJ1-2; 8 bases match TRBD1. CDR3 coding DNA: TGTGCCAGCAGCACCGGGACAGGCGTCTATGGCTACACCTTC. Translation gives CASSTGTGVYGYTF.